This T cell receptor (beta chain) was recorded in a study of prognosis after radiotherapy for stage I lung cancer. The overall study: A handful of patients developed post-radiotherapy distant metastases at median around seven months; more than 13 had no significant progression.

Multiplex PCR, run in two rounds, amplified TCR beta CDR3 from genomic DNA. For every TRBV and TRBJ gene, a specific primer was used in first-round PCR. Each CDR3 protein is one row after TCRdb ran MiXCR on the multiplex PCR reads. The table lists tens of thousands of distinct CDR3 sequences, about 43% of them singletons, with 16% in the top ten. This clonotype was observed many times. The sample was PBMCs, taken before or after stereotactic body radiation therapy (not recorded which). The receptor was isolated from a donor at least 50 years old with non-small cell lung cancer.

The CDR3 region has the DNA TGTGCCAGCAGTGCTGCCTACGAGCAGTACTTC. It specifies CASSAAYEQYF. The V gene is TRBV2, the J gene TRBJ2-7; unclear D gene. CDR3 length: 11 residues. From germline, CDR1 is SNHLY and CDR2 FYNNEI. V was shortened by 4 bases and J by 2 bases, with 3 bases between the two germline ends.